This T cell receptor beta chain was sequenced in a study of OX40 agonist ivuxolimab in advanced cancers. No patient had autoimmune disease or received systemic immunosuppression. Only a few counts were recorded for this clone. The antigen is unknown. The study's findings and limits: There was clonal expansion of CD4+ and CD8+ blood T cells by week 6 at 0.1 to 3.0 mg/kg. The authors also found low normalized T-cell clonal expansion in some nonresponders.

The method was immunoSEQ multiplex PCR; TCRdb's version includes in-frame clones alone and lacks a portion of them. Altogether 15,000 to 20,000 clones are present, around 79% being singletons, with the ten largest covering more than 30%. The input for sequencing was CD4+ or CD8+ T cells sorted from blood, taken in a trial of the OX40 agonist ivuxolimab. The source of this sequence is an adult with an advanced solid tumor such as melanoma, head and neck, liver or kidney cancer.

The CDR3 here is CASLGTGGNYGYTF. CDR3 sequence (DNA): TGTGCCAGCCTTGGGACAGGGGGCAACTATGGCTACACCTTC. The chain employs TRBV2 and TRBJ1-2, with 12 bases lining up with TRBD1. The V and J ends lost 8 bases and 2 bases, in that order; junction bases with no gene match: 3. Germline V gene sequence: CDR1 SNHLY, CDR2 FYNNEI. The CDR3 sequence is 14 residues long.